Listed below are T cell receptor beta chains from one sample, sequenced in a study of T cells in Graves' hyperthyroidism and ophthalmopathy. TCRdb recomputed calls from the multiplex PCR reads with MiXCR, one row per CDR3 protein. The sample lists nearly 750,000 distinct CDR3 sequences, around a third occurring once. Specimen: blood. The receptor set was obtained from a woman between 40 and 55 years old with Graves' hyperthyroidism. Both conserved end residues are trimmed from each CDR3. The D gene is left open where the match is weak.

NA | TRBJ2-7 | TRBV7-9 | ASSFGFGVGSSYEQY
NA | TRBJ1-1 | TRBV20-1 | SARGQDGQINTEAF
NA | TRBJ1-5 | TRBV10-3 | AIQDYSNQPQH
NA | TRBJ1-6 | TRBV25-1 | ASRRTVWYSPLH
NA | TRBJ1-1 | TRBV12-3/TRBV12-4 | ASSLTYTDAEAF
TRBD1 | TRBJ2-7 | TRBV20-1 | SAWDRGPYEQY
TRBD1 | TRBJ2-7 | TRBV7-2 | ASSHSRDRGPEQY
NA | NA | TRBV2 | ASIGGATYYEQY
NA | TRBJ2-7 | TRBV7-2 | ASSLAEGAGSSYEQY
NA | TRBJ1-4 | TRBV10-3 | ATLPTRLIREKLF
NA | TRBJ1-4 | TRBV11-2 | ASRTGAPPNEKLF
NA | TRBJ2-7 | TRBV12-3/TRBV12-4 | ASSFRSTSYEQY
TRBD1 | TRBJ2-6 | TRBV10-3 | AISERDRGYGEA
NA | TRBJ2-2 | TRBV7-3 | ASRLETNAGELF
TRBD2 | TRBJ2-7 | TRBV25-1 | ASSEGVAGGPGEQY
NA | TRBJ1-1 | TRBV7-8 | ASSYTGLSEAF
TRBD1 | TRBJ1-5 | TRBV2 | ASSTQGAGQPQH
TRBD1 | TRBJ1-2 | TRBV9 | ASSVGRDRGQDGYT
NA | TRBJ2-2 | TRBV6-1 | ASSSGFPGELF
TRBD1 | TRBJ2-7 | TRBV6-2/TRBV6-3 | ASREQGAHHEQY
NA | TRBJ2-5 | TRBV6-5 | ASSYHSPGETQY
NA | TRBJ2-7 | TRBV29-1 | SLWGSEQY
TRBD1 | TRBJ1-1 | TRBV7-8 | ASSPPTGPMNTEAF
TRBD1 | TRBJ2-7 | TRBV20-1 | SVSAGTGGPQY
TRBD1 | TRBJ2-7 | TRBV7-8 | ASSLLTGAGNEQY
NA | TRBJ1-1 | TRBV7-2 | ASSLALGLNTEAF
TRBD2 | TRBJ2-5 | TRBV20-1 | SASLGGGAETQY
NA | TRBJ1-1 | TRBV6-2/TRBV6-3 | ASSAEGQGNTEAF
NA | TRBJ1-1 | TRBV15 | ATSRLPGTPRAEAF
NA | TRBJ1-4 | TRBV10-3 | AISGQPENEKLF
NA | TRBJ2-5 | TRBV24-1 | ATSDGGSTETQY
NA | TRBJ1-5 | TRBV27 | ASKGLLNQPQH
NA | TRBJ1-2 | TRBV2 | ASSERGARYYT
NA | TRBJ2-5 | TRBV20-1 | SARIGRAQY
NA | TRBJ2-1 | TRBV15 | ATSTKRNNEQF
NA | TRBJ2-5 | TRBV19 | ASSIGAGNRETQY
NA | TRBJ1-2 | TRBV13 | ASSLRGRYSAAPDGYT
NA | TRBJ1-2 | TRBV29-1 | SVVQGASYGYT